The 11 T cell receptor beta chains given below trace back to one sample, sequenced in a study of cytomegalovirus exposure and HLA in healthy donors (dated by TCRdb to the late 2010s). Libraries were made using the immunoSEQ multiplex PCR assay. For the multiplex PCR, a mixture combining 60 forward primers for TCR Vbeta segments and 13 reverse primers for TCR Jbeta segments was used. In TCRdb, the immuneACCESS table is reduced to in-frame sequences with V and J assigned. These tables do not hold every clone; where another copy was compared, an unresolved V gene accounts for under half, and the others remain unexplained. Per the sample table, the count is around 80,000 clones. The leading ten clones occupy 4% to 5.5% of the sample. Sequencing was done on a sample of PBMCs. The origin of the receptors is a man in his forties or fifties in good health and CMV-seronegative.

CDR3 region: CASSSVTDTQYF. CDR3 in DNA: TGTGCCAGCAGCTCTGTCACAGATACGCAGTATTTT. The rearrangement uses TRBV7-2 and TRBJ2-3; D not resolved. Germline V lookup: CDR1 SGHTA, CDR2 FQGNSA. This CDR3 has 12 residues. Trimming pared 4 bases from V and 2 bases from J, leaving 4 bases between.

This chain connects TRBV10-3 to TRBJ2-3; 9 positions agree with TRBD2. Germline V gene data show CDR1 as ENHRY and CDR2 as SYGVKD. V shed 10 bases, J shed 2 bases, and the junction held 13 bases outside the gene matches. This CDR3 contains 16 residues. The CDR3 nucleotides are TGTGCCACCAAACCTCGCTCTAGCGGGAACACAGATACGCAGTATTTT. Amino acid sequence: CATKPRSSGNTDTQYF.

This chain uses TRBV5-1 with TRBJ1-1; TRBD1 agrees at 7 bases. V lost 3 bases, J lost 0 bases, and 8 bases stayed unmatched. Germline V gene lookup returns CDR1 SGHRS and CDR2 YFSETQ. This CDR3 spans 16 amino acids. The CDR3 reads CASSSNVGTVNTEAFF. The CDR3 DNA follows: TGCGCCAGCAGCTCTAACGTTGGGACAGTGAACACTGAAGCTTTCTTT.

For the CDR3, the DNA is TGTGCCAGCAGTCTTGGGACTAGCGCCAACGAGCAGTACTTC. This sequence encodes CASSLGTSANEQYF. V is TRBV7-2 and J is TRBJ2-7; 10 nucleotides line up with TRBD2. V was clipped by 6 bases and J by 5 bases; unmatched bases: 7. The CDR3 runs to 14 residues. Looked up from germline, CDR1 is SGHTA and CDR2 is FQGNSA. The whole variable domain, filled in from reference TRBV7-2 and TRBJ2-7, reads GAGVSQSPSNKVTEKGKDVELRCDPISGHTALYWYRQSLGQGLEFLIYFQGNSAPDKSGLPSDRFSAERTGGSVSTLTIQRTQQEDSAVYLCASSLGTSANEQYFGPGTRLTVT.

This sequence joins TRBV7-6 and TRBJ2-7, with 7 bases lining up with TRBD2. Germline CDR1 and CDR2: SGHVS and FNYEAQ. V was pared by 3 bases and J by 1 base, with 6 bases of the junction left unmatched. CDR3 length equals 15 residues. CDR3 coding DNA: TGTGCCAGCAGCTTGGGCGGGGGAGGGTCCTACGAGCAGTACTTC. It encodes CASSLGGGGSYEQYF. Using reference TRBV7-6 and TRBJ2-7 for the parts outside the CDR3, the full variable domain is GAGVSQSPRYKVTKRGQDVALRCDPISGHVSLYWYRQALGQGPEFLTYFNYEAQQDKSGLPNDRFSAERPEGSISTLTIQRTEQRDSAMYRCASSLGGGGSYEQYFGPGTRLTVT.

About this clone itself: The sample carries other DNA sequences with the same CDR3. The chain links TRBV6-6 to TRBJ2-5; TRBD1 agrees at 12 bases. Trimming removed 2 bases from V and 4 bases from J; junction bases left unmatched: 2. CDR1 MNHNY and CDR2 SVGAGI come from the germline V gene (reference sequence). This CDR3 is built from 15 residues. The DNA for the CDR3 is TGTGCCAGCAGTTACGGGACAGGGGGCGGAGAGACCCAGTACTTC. It yields the protein CASSYGTGGGETQYF.

The chain employs TRBV6-5 and TRBJ2-7; TRBD1 aligns across 8 bases. V lost 6 bases and J lost 0; bases outside the gene matches: 4. Germline assignment: CDR1 MNHEY and CDR2 SVGAGI. This CDR3 has 14 amino acids. CDR3 DNA sequence: TGTGCCAGCAGCCGACAGGGGCCCTCCTACGAGCAGTACTTC. It is translated as CASSRQGPSYEQYF.

The chain has TRBV14 and TRBJ1-1, with D possibly being TRBD1 (5 bases). The CDR3 sequence is 13 residues long. Germline lookup yields CDR1 SGHDN and CDR2 FVKESK. Deletions cut 1 base from V and 4 bases from J, with 7 bases between. Here the CDR3 DNA reads TGTGCCAGCAGCCAAGGCAGGGTCACTGAAGCTTTCTTT. It translates to CASSQGRVTEAFF.

The chain recombines TRBV5-5 with TRBJ2-5; perhaps TRBD2 as D (6 bases). This CDR3 is built from 15 residues. V was trimmed by 2 bases and J by 5 bases, leaving 16 bases between them. Germline V lookup: CDR1 SGHKS, CDR2 YYEKEE (reference sequence). The CDR3 reads CASSFWRGGEETQYF. In nucleotides, the CDR3 is TGTGCCAGCAGCTTTTGGCGGGGAGGAGAGGAGACCCAGTACTTC.

CDR3 sequence: CASSPGIEAFF. The CDR3 DNA is TGTGCCAGCAGCCCGGGTATTGAAGCTTTCTTT. The chain has TRBV7-9 and TRBJ1-1; D ambiguous. The CDR3 length is 11 residues. In germline, CDR1 is SEHNR, CDR2 FQNEAQ (reference sequence). V was cut by 5 bases and J by 7 bases, with 8 bases left in between.

V and J are TRBV10-3 and TRBJ1-5, with a possible D match to TRBD1 (6 bases). The length of the CDR3 is 17 residues. Trimming shortened V by 10 bases and J by 0 bases, and 22 bases separated the two germline ends. The germline V gene has CDR1 ENHRY and CDR2 SYGVKD. The CDR3 DNA follows: TGTGCCAAGACACGTGGCAGGGGACCGTATAGCAATCAGCCCCAGCATTTT. Translated: CAKTRGRGPYSNQPQHF.